The rows below give T cell receptor beta chains drawn from one sample of a study of PD-1 blockade in classical Hodgkin lymphoma. TCRdb's table, derived via immunoSEQ multiplex PCR, lists solely in-frame clones and lacks some. This table has about 12,000 clones, about 90% appearing once. The material sequenced was peripheral blood mononuclear cells (PBMCs), taken at baseline. Source of these receptors: a human donor with classical Hodgkin lymphoma. Both conserved end residues are part of each CDR3. D genes are given only for firm matches. Clone size is not always given. Where it is, it says once, few, many or a class for expanded clones.

j_call,clone_size,d_call,v_call,cdr3_aa,cdr3_nt
TRBJ2-1,-,TRBD2,TRBV19,CASSIYPAGGVAWEQFF,TGTGCCAGTAGTATATACCCAGCGGGAGGGGTGGCTTGGGAGCAGTTCTTC
TRBJ2-5,-,-,TRBV5-6,CASSSSGAPTQYF,TGTGCCAGCAGCTCCAGTGGGGCCCCGACCCAGTACTTC
TRBJ2-1,-,-,TRBV12-5,CASGKAQGGGTNEQFF,TGTGCTAGTGGTAAAGCCCAGGGTGGGGGCACAAATGAGCAGTTCTTC
TRBJ2-1,-,-,TRBV5-8,CASSYSYNEQFF,TGTGCCAGCAGCTACTCCTACAATGAGCAGTTCTTC
TRBJ2-5,-,TRBD2,TRBV27,CASSSSPWAGGLETQYF,TGTGCCAGCAGTTCCTCACCCTGGGCGGGGGGGCTGGAGACCCAGTACTTC
TRBJ1-2,-,-,TRBV5-1,CASSPVLQGVYGYTF,TGCGCCAGCAGCCCAGTACTTCAAGGGGTCTATGGCTACACCTTC
TRBJ1-2,-,-,TRBV2,CASTPGRRRLTF,TGTGCCAGCACTCCGGGACGGCGCCGCCTCACCTTC
TRBJ1-4,-,-,TRBV6-1,CASSGRQALNEKLFF,TGTGCCAGCAGTGGTCGACAGGCCCTTAATGAAAAACTGTTTTTT
TRBJ2-2,-,TRBD2,TRBV5-1,CASSLGLADTGELFF,TGCGCCAGCAGCTTGGGGCTAGCGGACACCGGGGAGCTGTTTTTT
TRBJ2-3,-,TRBD2,TRBV19,CASSIDAVVGTSWDTQYF,TGTGCCAGTAGTATAGATGCAGTTGTGGGGACTAGTTGGGATACGCAGTATTTT
TRBJ2-1,-,TRBD2,TRBV29-1,CSAAGLGVWNEQFF,TGCAGCGCCGCCGGACTAGGGGTCTGGAATGAGCAGTTCTTC
TRBJ2-3,once,-,TRBV7-9,CASSPRLTDTQYF,TGTGCCAGCAGCCCGAGACTTACAGATACGCAGTATTTT
TRBJ2-3,-,TRBD2,TRBV4-1,CASSRQGLAGNTDTQYF,TGCGCCAGCAGCCGACAGGGACTAGCGGGAAACACAGATACGCAGTATTTT
TRBJ2-7,-,-,TRBV30,CAWTRGGANSYEQYF,TGTGCCTGGACTCGAGGAGGGGCGAACTCCTACGAGCAGTACTTC
TRBJ1-4,-,TRBD1,TRBV19,CASSATGSLFF,TGTGCCAGTAGTGCGACAGGGTCACTGTTTTTT
TRBJ1-5,-,-,TRBV19,CASSIATVIKRPQHF,TGTGCCAGTAGTATAGCGACGGTGATTAAAAGGCCCCAGCATTTT
TRBJ1-1,-,TRBD1,TRBV5-1,CASSLQGSLTEAFF,TGCGCCAGCAGCTTACAGGGGTCGCTCACTGAAGCTTTCTTT
TRBJ1-3,-,-,TRBV7-3,CASRPLENTIYF,TGTGCCAGCAGGCCCCTTGAAAACACCATATATTTT
TRBJ1-2,-,-,TRBV7-6,CASSPPGAGSFNYGYTF,TGTGCCAGCAGCCCCCCCGGAGCAGGCAGCTTCAACTATGGCTACACCTTC
TRBJ1-1,-,-,TRBV6-5,CASYGNLNTEAFF,TGTGCCAGCTATGGAAACCTGAACACTGAAGCTTTCTTT
TRBJ2-3,-,TRBD1,TRBV5-6,CASSWDRVGTDTQYF,TGTGCCAGCAGCTGGGACAGGGTCGGCACAGATACGCAGTATTTT
TRBJ2-6,once,TRBD1,TRBV9,CASSGRDRGTGANVLTF,TGTGCCAGCAGCGGCCGAGACAGGGGAACAGGGGCCAACGTCCTGACTTTC
TRBJ1-1,-,TRBD1,TRBV20-1,CSASGTGGSFF,TGCAGTGCTTCCGGGACAGGGGGATCTTTCTTT
TRBJ1-5,-,TRBD1,TRBV10-1,CASSEGQSNQPQHF,TGCGCCAGCAGCGAGGGACAGAGCAATCAGCCCCAGCATTTT
TRBJ2-3,-,TRBD2,TRBV7-3,CASSLAGGLDTQYF,TGTGCCAGCAGCTTGGCGGGGGGCTTAGATACGCAGTATTTT
TRBJ2-7,-,-,TRBV5-3,CARSLMPAAYEQYF,TGTGCCAGAAGCTTAATGCCAGCGGCCTACGAGCAGTACTTC
TRBJ1-3,-,-,TRBV19,CATRTGDSGNTIYF,TGTGCCACCCGGACGGGCGACTCTGGAAACACCATATATTTT
TRBJ2-5,-,-,TRBV5-1,CASSFEETQYF,TGCGCCAGCAGCTTCGAGGAGACCCAGTACTTC
TRBJ2-7,-,-,TRBV7-5,CVRSLLSGPSYEQYF,TGTGTCAGAAGCTTACTCAGCGGACCCTCCTACGAGCAGTACTTC
TRBJ1-1,-,-,TRBV14,CASSEIFMNTEAFF,TGTGCCAGCAGCGAGATATTCATGAACACTGAAGCTTTCTTT